The 13 T cell receptor beta chains presented below share a single source sample, sequenced in a study of T cells expressing NK-cell markers. For each CDR3 protein, TCRdb gives one entry from its re-call of the 5' RACE reads, without DNA. The sample's table shows approximately 460,000 distinct CDR3 sequences. Sequencing was carried out using blood T cells: a sorted CD56 or NKG2C T cell subset, CD4+ or CD8+ T cells, or bulk PBMC T cells (not recorded which). The receptors come from a woman aged 18-69 years in good health.

V usage is TRBV5-1 and J usage is TRBJ1-5; TCRdb lists TRBD1, though no DNA is available to test this call. Germline CDR1 SGHRS, CDR2 YFSETQ. The CDR3 consists of 15 residues. The CDR3 spells CASSFGDSPNQPQHF.

The chain couples TRBV4-3 to TRBJ2-3. The CDR3 sequence is 15 residues long. The V gene's germline CDR1 is LGHNA and CDR2 YSLEER. This CDR3 is CASSQAEPGADTQYF.

This rearrangement joins TRBV6-5 to TRBJ2-2; the TCRdb call, TRBD1, lacks DNA for checking. Germline loops: CDR1 MNHEY, CDR2 SVGAGI. The CDR3 covers 16 residues. The CDR3 loop reads CASSYTGTGTTGELFF.

This chain links TRBV12-3 or TRBV12-4 with TRBJ2-5; as DNA is missing, the TRBD1 call by TCRdb cannot be tested. The CDR3 is 12 amino acids. CDR3 in amino acids: CASIRGQETQYF.

J is TRBJ1-1 and V is TRBV10-3. Looked up from germline, CDR1 is ENHRY and CDR2 is SYGVKD. The CDR3 loop spans 14 amino acids. CDR3 sequence: CAISEKGGNTEAFF.

The V and J genes are TRBV30 and TRBJ1-2; the TCRdb call, TRBD1, lacks DNA for checking. Per the germline V gene, CDR1 is GTSNPN and CDR2 is SVGIG (reference sequence). This CDR3 spans 12 amino acids. The CDR3 sequence is CAWSSGHYGYTF.

The CDR3 loop reads CAISGGGYTEAFF. V usage is TRBV10-3 and J usage is TRBJ1-1; TCRdb outputs TRBD1, but without DNA this stays unchecked. There are 13 residues in the CDR3. CDR1 and CDR2 from the germline V gene are ENHRY and SYGVKD.

The rearrangement joins TRBV7-8 to TRBJ2-1; the D call of TRBD2 rests on TCRdb alone, since no DNA is present to check it. There are 13 residues in the CDR3. Germline values: CDR1 SGHVS, CDR2 FQNEAQ. The chain's CDR3 is CASSRLADNEQFF. The full variable domain, rest sourced from reference TRBV7-8 and TRBJ2-1, is GAGVSQSPRYKVAKRGQDVALRCDPISGHVSLFWYQQALGQGPEFLTYFQNEAQLDKSGLPSDRFFAERPEGSVSTLKIQRTQQEDSAVYLCASSRLADNEQFFGPGTRLTVL.

The chain recombines TRBV9 with TRBJ2-2. Germline V lookup: CDR1 SGDLS, CDR2 YYNGEE. This CDR3 has 14 residues. The CDR3 loop is CASSQTTFTGELFF. Variable domain in full (rest from reference TRBV9 and TRBJ2-2): DSGVTQTPKHLITATGQRVTLRCSPRSGDLSVYWYQQSLDQGLQFLIQYYNGEERAKGNILERFSAQQFPDLHSELNLSSLELGDSALYFCASSQTTFTGELFFGEGSRLTVL.

The chain joins TRBV21-1 to TRBJ2-7; TCRdb's D call of TRBD2 is untestable without DNA. TRBV21-1 constitutes a pseudogene. The CDR3 sequence is 14 residues long. The CDR3: CASREELTYYEQYF.

The rearrangement links TRBV12-3 or TRBV12-4 to TRBJ1-6; TCRdb's assignment of TRBD1 cannot be checked, as there is no DNA. CDR3 length: 13 amino acids. The chain's CDR3 is CASRGQGSSPLHF.

The chain recombines TRBV20-1 with TRBJ2-1. The CDR3 is made up of 11 amino acids. Germline CDR1 reads DFQATT; CDR2 reads SNEGSKA (reference sequence). Here the CDR3 reads CSARVPNEQFF.

V and J are TRBV12-3 or TRBV12-4 and TRBJ1-2; TCRdb's assignment of TRBD1 cannot be checked, as there is no DNA. CDR3 length equals 15 residues. CDR3 amino acids: CASSASGTGNYGYTF.